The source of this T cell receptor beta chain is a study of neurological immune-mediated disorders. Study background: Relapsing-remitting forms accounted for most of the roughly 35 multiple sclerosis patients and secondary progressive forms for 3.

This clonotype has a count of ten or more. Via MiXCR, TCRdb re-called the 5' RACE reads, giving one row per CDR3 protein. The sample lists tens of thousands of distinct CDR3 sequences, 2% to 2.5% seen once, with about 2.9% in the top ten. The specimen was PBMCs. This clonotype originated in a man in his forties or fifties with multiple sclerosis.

The CDR3 is CSARDRGRANYGYTF. CDR3 nucleotide sequence: TGCAGTGCTAGAGACAGGGGACGGGCTAACTATGGCTACACCTTC. The chain links TRBV20-1 to TRBJ1-2, with TRBD1 as a possible D gene (6 bases). V lost 0 bases, J lost 0 bases, and 11 bases lay in between. Germline CDR1 DFQATT, CDR2 SNEGSKA (reference sequence). This CDR3 comprises 15 residues.